These T cell receptor beta chains were read from a single sample in a study of shared clonotypes between healthy human individuals. Method: immunoSEQ multiplex PCR; TCRdb's copy keeps in-frame clones and lacks some. This repertoire shows around 990,000 clones, approximately 77% found once; its top ten account for almost 0.9%. The specimen was memory CD4+ T cells from PBMCs. These receptors were collected from a man between 18 and 29 years old in good health. Some clones in this sample may be carry-over from other donors' samples. Both conserved end residues are part of each CDR3. D genes are given only for firm matches. Not every row has a clone size; where given, it reads once, few, many or a size class.

j_gene,v_gene,d_gene,abundance,CDR3nt,CDR3aa
TRBJ2-5,TRBV18,.,.,TGTGCCAGCTCACCACCGCCAGGGCGGGAGACCCAGTACTTC,CASSPPPGRETQYF
TRBJ1-1,TRBV29-1,.,once,TGCAGCGTTGCTCCAGGGGTGTCCGACACTGAAGCTTTCTTT,CSVAPGVSDTEAFF
TRBJ1-1,TRBV6-1,.,.,TGTGCCAGCAGCCTCGTGGGGGCGGAAGCTTTCTTT,CASSLVGAEAFF
TRBJ2-5,TRBV4-1,.,.,TGCGCCAGCAGCCAAGATTTCAGGGAGACCCAGTACTTC,CASSQDFRETQYF
TRBJ2-7,TRBV27,TRBD1,.,TGTGCCAGCAGTCCAAACCTCCCCGGGACAGGGGACCTCTTC,CASSPNLPGTGDLF
TRBJ2-1,TRBV6-1,.,.,TGTGCCAGCAGTGTTAGTGGGGGCTATGGTGAGCAGTTCTTC,CASSVSGGYGEQFF
TRBJ1-2,TRBV28,.,.,TGTGCCAGCAGTTCAGGGGTAGAGGGCTACACCTTC,CASSSGVEGYTF
TRBJ2-3,TRBV27,.,.,TGTGCCAGCAGTTCCCTGACACATAGCACAGATACGCAGTATTTT,CASSSLTHSTDTQYF
TRBJ2-2,TRBV2,.,.,TGTGCCAGCAGTACAGGCCCTACGAACACCGGGGAGCTGTTTTTT,CASSTGPTNTGELFF
TRBJ2-1,TRBV6-1,TRBD2,few,TGTGCCAGCAGTGTTCGTAGCGGGAGCGGGGGCAATGAGCAGTTCTTC,CASSVRSGSGGNEQFF
TRBJ2-1,TRBV4-2,.,.,TGTGCCAGCAGCCAAGTAGGCAGGGGATCTTACAATGAGCAGTTCTTC,CASSQVGRGSYNEQFF
TRBJ1-1,TRBV5-1,.,.,TGCGCCAGCCGGATCGGGGCAGACATGAACACTGAAGCTTTCTTT,CASRIGADMNTEAFF
TRBJ1-2,TRBV29-1,.,many,TGCAGCGTTCTGTGGGGGTACTATGGCTACACCTTC,CSVLWGYYGYTF
TRBJ2-3,TRBV29-1,.,.,TGCAGCGTTGAAGTCCCCGGCACAGATACGCAGTATTTT,CSVEVPGTDTQYF
TRBJ1-1,TRBV18,.,.,TGTGCCAGCTCCCCGACAGGTAACACTGAAGCTTTCTTT,CASSPTGNTEAFF
TRBJ2-7,TRBV28,.,.,TGTGCCAGCAGTGAATTGGTGGCAAGAAGCTCCTACGAGCAGTACTTC,CASSELVARSSYEQYF
TRBJ2-5,TRBV2,TRBD1,.,TGTGCCAGCAGTAACAGGGGGCAGGAGCGGGAGACCCAGTACTTC,CASSNRGQERETQYF
TRBJ2-7,TRBV5-6,.,.,TGTGCCAGCAGCTTGCAGAGGTACGAGCAGTACTTC,CASSLQRYEQYF
TRBJ2-1,TRBV11-2,.,.,TGTGCCAGCAGCCCGGGACGGCTTCGCGAGCAGTTCTTC,CASSPGRLREQFF
TRBJ2-7,TRBV4-3,TRBD2,.,TGCGCCAGCAGCCAAACAACTAGCGGCTACGAGCAGTACTTC,CASSQTTSGYEQYF
TRBJ2-2,TRBV19,.,.,TGTGCCACCCGGCGGAGGGGTGACACCGGGGAGCTGTTTTTT,CATRRRGDTGELFF
TRBJ2-7,TRBV11-1,.,.,TGTGCCAGCAGGCCGAATTTTGGCGAGCAGTACTTC,CASRPNFGEQYF
TRBJ2-7,TRBV11-2,.,.,TGTGCCAGCAGCTCCACACACGGGAGCCTCTCCTACGAGCAGTACTTC,CASSSTHGSLSYEQYF
TRBJ2-4,TRBV6-6,TRBD2,.,TGTGCCAGCAGTCAGCAGGGAGGGCAAAACATTCAGTACTTC,CASSQQGGQNIQYF
TRBJ1-1,TRBV4-2,.,few,TGTGCCAGCAGCCAAGGAGGCGGGGAGAACACTGAAGCTTTCTTT,CASSQGGGENTEAFF
TRBJ2-7,TRBV4-2,.,.,TGTGCCAGCAGCCAAGGGCCAGGGAGTCAAGGCGAGCAGTACTTC,CASSQGPGSQGEQYF